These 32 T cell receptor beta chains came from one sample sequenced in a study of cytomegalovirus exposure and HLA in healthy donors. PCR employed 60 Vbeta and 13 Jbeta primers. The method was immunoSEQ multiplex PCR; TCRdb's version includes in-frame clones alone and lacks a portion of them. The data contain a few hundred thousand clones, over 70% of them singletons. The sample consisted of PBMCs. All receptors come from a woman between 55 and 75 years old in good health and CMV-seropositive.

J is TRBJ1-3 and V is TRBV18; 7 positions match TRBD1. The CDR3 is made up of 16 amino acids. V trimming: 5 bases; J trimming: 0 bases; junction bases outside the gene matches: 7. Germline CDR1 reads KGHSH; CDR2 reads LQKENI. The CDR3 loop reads CASSSSRDSSGNTIYF. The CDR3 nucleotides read TGTGCCAGCTCATCTTCCCGGGACAGCTCTGGAAACACCATATATTTT.

DNA of the CDR3: TGTGCCAGCACACTGGGACTAGCGGGAGTAGGTGAGCAGTTCTTC. Residues: CASTLGLAGVGEQFF. The chain recombines TRBV2 with TRBJ2-1; 14 bases are shared with TRBD2. V gave up 7 bases and J gave up 9 bases; unmatched junction bases: 8. The CDR3 is 15 residues long. Per germline, CDR1 SNHLY and CDR2 FYNNEI.

The CDR3 bases are TGTGCCAGCAGTTCTAGACTAGCCCTCACAGATACGCAGTATTTT. Protein: CASSSRLALTDTQYF. This chain links TRBV27 with TRBJ2-3, with 7 positions matching TRBD2. This CDR3 has 15 amino acids. Trimming at V came to 4 bases and at J to 2 bases, leaving 6 bases not matched to a gene. Germline CDR1 MNHEY, CDR2 SMNVEV (reference sequence).

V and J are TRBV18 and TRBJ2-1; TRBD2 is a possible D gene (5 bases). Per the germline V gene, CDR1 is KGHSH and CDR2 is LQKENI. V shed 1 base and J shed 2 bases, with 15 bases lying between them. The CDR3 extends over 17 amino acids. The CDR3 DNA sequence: TGTGCCAGCTCACCACGTAGCGTTAGAGGACCCTACAATGAGCAGTTCTTC. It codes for CASSPRSVRGPYNEQFF.

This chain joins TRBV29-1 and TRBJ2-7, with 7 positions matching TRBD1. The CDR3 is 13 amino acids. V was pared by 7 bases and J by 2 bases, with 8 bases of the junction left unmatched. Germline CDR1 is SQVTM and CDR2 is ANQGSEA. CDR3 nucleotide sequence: TGCAGCGCTACAGGGGCCGTACCCTACGAGCAGTACTTC. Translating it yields CSATGAVPYEQYF.

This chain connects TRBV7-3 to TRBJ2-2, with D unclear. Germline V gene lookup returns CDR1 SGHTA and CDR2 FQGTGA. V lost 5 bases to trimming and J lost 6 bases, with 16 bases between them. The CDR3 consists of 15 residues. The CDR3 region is CASSPTRGGAGELFF. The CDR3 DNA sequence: TGTGCCAGCAGCCCCACCCGTGGCGGCGCCGGGGAGCTGTTTTTT.

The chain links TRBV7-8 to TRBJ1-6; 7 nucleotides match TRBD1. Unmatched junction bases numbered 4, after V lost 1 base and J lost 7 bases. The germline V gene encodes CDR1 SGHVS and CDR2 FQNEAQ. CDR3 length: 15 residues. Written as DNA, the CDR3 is TGTGCCAGCAGCTTAGGTACAGGGGAAAATTCACCCCTCCACTTT. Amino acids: CASSLGTGENSPLHF.

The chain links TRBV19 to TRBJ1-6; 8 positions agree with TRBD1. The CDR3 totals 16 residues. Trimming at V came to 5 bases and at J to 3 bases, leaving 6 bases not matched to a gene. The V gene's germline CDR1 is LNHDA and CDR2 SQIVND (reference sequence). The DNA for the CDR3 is TGTGCCAGTAGTCCAGGACAGGGTGTCTATAATTCACCCCTCCACTTT. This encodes CASSPGQGVYNSPLHF. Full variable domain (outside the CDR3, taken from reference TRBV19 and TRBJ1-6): DGGITQSPKYLFRKEGQNVTLSCEQNLNHDAMYWYRQDPGQGLRLIYYSQIVNDFQKGDIAEGYSVSREKKESFPLTVTSAQKNPTAFYLCASSPGQGVYNSPLHFGNGTRLTVT.

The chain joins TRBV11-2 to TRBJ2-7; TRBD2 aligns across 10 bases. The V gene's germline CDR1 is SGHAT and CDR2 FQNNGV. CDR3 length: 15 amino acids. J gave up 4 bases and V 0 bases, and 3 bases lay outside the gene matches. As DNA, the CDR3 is TGTGCCAGCAGCTTAGACCCTAGCGGGAGTTACGAGCAGTACTTC. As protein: CASSLDPSGSYEQYF. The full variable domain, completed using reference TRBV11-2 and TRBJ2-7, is EAGVAQSPRYKIIEKRQSVAFWCNPISGHATLYWYQQILGQGPKLLIQFQNNGVVDDSQLPKDRFSAERLKGVDSTLKIQPAKLEDSAVYLCASSLDPSGSYEQYFGPGTRLTVT.

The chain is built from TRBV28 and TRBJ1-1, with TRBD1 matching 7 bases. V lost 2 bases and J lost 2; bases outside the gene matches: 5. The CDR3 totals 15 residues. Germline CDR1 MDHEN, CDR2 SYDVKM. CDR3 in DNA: TGTGCCAGCAGTTTAACCGGGACAGTCAACACTGAAGCTTTCTTT. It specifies CASSLTGTVNTEAFF.

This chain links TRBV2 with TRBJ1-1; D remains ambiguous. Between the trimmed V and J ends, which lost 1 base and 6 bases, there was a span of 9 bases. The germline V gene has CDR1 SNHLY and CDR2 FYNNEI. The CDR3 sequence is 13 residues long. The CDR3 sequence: CASSEGGGAEAFF. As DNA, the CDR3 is TGTGCCAGCAGTGAAGGTGGCGGCGCTGAAGCTTTCTTT.

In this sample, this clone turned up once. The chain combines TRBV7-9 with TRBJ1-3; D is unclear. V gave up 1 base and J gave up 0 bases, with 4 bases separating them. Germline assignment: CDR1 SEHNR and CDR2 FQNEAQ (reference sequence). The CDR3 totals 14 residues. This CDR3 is CASSLGVSGNTIYF. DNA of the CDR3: TGTGCCAGCAGCTTAGGCGTCTCTGGAAACACCATATATTTT.

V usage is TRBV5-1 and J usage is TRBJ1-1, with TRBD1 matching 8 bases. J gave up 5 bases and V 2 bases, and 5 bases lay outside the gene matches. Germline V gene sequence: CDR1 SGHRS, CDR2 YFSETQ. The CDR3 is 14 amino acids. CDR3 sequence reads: CASSFQGAGTEAFF. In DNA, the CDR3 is TGCGCCAGCAGCTTTCAGGGGGCGGGAACTGAAGCTTTCTTT.

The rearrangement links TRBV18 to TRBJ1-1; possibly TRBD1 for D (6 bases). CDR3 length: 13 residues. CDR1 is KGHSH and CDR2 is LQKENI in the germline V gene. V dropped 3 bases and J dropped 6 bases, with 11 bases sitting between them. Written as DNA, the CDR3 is TGTGCCAGCTCACCTCCCGACAGGTCTGAAGCTTTCTTT. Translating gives CASSPPDRSEAFF.

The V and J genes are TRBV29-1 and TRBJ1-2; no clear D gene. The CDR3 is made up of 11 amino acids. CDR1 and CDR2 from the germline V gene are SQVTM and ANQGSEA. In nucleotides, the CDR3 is TGCACCCCTCCACCCCAACAGAGGGACACCTTC. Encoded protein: CTPPPQQRDTF. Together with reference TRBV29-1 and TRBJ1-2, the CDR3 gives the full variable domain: SAVISQKPSRDICQRGTSLTIQCQVDSQVTMMFWYRQQPGQSLTLIATANQGSEATYESGFVIDKFPISRPNLTFSTLTVSNMSPEDSSIYLCTPPPQQRDTFGSGTRLTVV.

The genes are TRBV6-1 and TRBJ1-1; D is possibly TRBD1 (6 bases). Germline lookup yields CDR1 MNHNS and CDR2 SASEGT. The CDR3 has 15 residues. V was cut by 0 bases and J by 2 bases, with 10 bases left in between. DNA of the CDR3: TGTGCCAGCAGTGAAGCGGACAGATCCAACACTGAAGCTTTCTTT. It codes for CASSEADRSNTEAFF.

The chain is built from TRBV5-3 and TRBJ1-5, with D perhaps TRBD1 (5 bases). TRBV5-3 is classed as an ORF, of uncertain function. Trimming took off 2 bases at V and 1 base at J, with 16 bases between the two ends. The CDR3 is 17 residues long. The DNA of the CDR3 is TGTGCCAGAAGCTTCCCAGGGAATGGGATAAGCAATCAGCCCCAGCATTTT. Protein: CARSFPGNGISNQPQHF.

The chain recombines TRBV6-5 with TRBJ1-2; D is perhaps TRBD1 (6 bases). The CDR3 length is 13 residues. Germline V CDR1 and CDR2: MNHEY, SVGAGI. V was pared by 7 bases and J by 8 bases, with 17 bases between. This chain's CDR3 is CASTRVGAVGYTF. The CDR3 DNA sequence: TGTGCCAGCACCCGCGTGGGGGCAGTGGGCTACACCTTC.

The CDR3 spells CSVEPSGTDTQYF. CDR3 in DNA: TGCAGCGTTGAACCTAGCGGCACAGATACGCAGTATTTT. The chain carries TRBV29-1 and TRBJ2-3; weak D call: TRBD2 (6 bases). Germline CDR1 reads SQVTM; CDR2 reads ANQGSEA. Deletions cut 2 bases from V and 1 base from J, with 7 bases between. This CDR3 is 13 amino acids long.

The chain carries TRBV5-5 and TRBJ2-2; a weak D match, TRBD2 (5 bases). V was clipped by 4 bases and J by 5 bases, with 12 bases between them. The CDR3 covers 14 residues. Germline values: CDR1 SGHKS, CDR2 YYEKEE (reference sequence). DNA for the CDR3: TGTGCCAGCAGCCGTAGCGCGACGACCGGGGAGCTGTTTTTT. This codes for CASSRSATTGELFF.

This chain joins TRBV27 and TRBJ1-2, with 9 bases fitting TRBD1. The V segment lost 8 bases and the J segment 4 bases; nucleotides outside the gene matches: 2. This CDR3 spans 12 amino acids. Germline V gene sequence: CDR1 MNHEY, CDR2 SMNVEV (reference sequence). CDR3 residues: CASWDRVYGYTF. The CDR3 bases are TGTGCCAGCTGGGACAGGGTCTATGGCTACACCTTC.

CDR3 in amino acids: CASSPGGGDTQYF. CDR3 coding DNA: TGTGCCAGCAGCCCGGGCGGGGGTGATACGCAGTATTTT. V and J are TRBV11-2 and TRBJ2-3, with TRBD2 matching 7 bases. Germline loops: CDR1 SGHAT, CDR2 FQNNGV. The CDR3 is made up of 13 amino acids. V trimming: 5 bases; J trimming: 6 bases; junction bases outside the gene matches: 5. The whole variable domain, remainder taken from reference TRBV11-2 and TRBJ2-3, is EAGVAQSPRYKIIEKRQSVAFWCNPISGHATLYWYQQILGQGPKLLIQFQNNGVVDDSQLPKDRFSAERLKGVDSTLKIQPAKLEDSAVYLCASSPGGGDTQYFGPGTRLTVL.

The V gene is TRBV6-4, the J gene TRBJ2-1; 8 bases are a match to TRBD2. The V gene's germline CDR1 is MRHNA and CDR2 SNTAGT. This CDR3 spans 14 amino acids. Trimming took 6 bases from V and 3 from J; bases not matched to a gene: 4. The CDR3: CASSPGLDYNEQFF. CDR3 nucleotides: TGTGCCAGCAGCCCGGGACTAGACTACAATGAGCAGTTCTTC.

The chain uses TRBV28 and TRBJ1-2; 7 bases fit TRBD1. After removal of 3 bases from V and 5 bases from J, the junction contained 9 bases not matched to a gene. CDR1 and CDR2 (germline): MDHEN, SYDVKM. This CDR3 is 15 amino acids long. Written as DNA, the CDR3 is TGTGCCAGCAGTTTGATAGGGGGCGTAGGTTATGGCTACACCTTC. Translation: CASSLIGGVGYGYTF.

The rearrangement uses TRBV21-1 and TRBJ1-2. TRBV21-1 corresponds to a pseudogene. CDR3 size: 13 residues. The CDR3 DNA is TGTGCCAATCGGCAGCGGGTACCCTATGGCTACACCTTC. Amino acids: CANRQRVPYGYTF.

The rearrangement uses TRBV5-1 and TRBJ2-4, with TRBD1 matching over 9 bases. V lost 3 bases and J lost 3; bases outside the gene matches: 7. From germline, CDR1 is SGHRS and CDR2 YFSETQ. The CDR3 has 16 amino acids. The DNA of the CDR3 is TGCGCCAGCAGCTGGGGACAGGGTGAGGGCAAAAACATTCAGTACTTC. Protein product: CASSWGQGEGKNIQYF.

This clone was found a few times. The CDR3 DNA is TGTGCCAGCAGCACTTCGGGGGGGGAAATATACGAGCAGTACTTC. This translates into CASSTSGGEIYEQYF. The chain carries TRBV6-5 and TRBJ2-7, with 8 bases aligning to TRBD2. Germline V gene lookup returns CDR1 MNHEY and CDR2 SVGAGI. The CDR3 sequence is 15 residues long. After removal of 6 bases from V and 4 bases from J, the junction contained 11 bases not matched to a gene.

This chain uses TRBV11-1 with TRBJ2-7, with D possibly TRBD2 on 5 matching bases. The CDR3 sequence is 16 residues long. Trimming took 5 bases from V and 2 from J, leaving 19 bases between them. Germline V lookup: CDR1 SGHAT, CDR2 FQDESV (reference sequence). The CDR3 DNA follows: TGTGCCAGCAGCCCCGGAGGCTGGCGACGCCCCTACGAGCAGTACTTC. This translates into CASSPGGWRRPYEQYF. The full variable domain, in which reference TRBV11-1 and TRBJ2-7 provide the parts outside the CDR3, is EAEVAQSPRYKITEKSQAVAFWCDPISGHATLYWYRQILGQGPELLVQFQDESVVDDSQLPKDRFSAERLKGVDSTLKIQPAELGDSAMYLCASSPGGWRRPYEQYFGPGTRLTVT.

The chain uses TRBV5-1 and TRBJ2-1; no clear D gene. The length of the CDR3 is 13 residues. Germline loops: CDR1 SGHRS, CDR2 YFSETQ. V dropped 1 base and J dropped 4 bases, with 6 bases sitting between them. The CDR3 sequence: CASSLQQYNEQFF. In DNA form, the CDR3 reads TGCGCCAGCAGCTTGCAACAGTACAATGAGCAGTTCTTC.

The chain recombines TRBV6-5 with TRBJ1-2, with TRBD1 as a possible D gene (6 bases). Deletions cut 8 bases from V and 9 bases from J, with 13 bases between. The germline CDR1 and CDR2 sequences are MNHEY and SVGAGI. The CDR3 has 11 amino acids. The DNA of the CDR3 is TGTGCCAGCTGGGGGGGGCAGCGCTACACCTTC. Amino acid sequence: CASWGGQRYTF.

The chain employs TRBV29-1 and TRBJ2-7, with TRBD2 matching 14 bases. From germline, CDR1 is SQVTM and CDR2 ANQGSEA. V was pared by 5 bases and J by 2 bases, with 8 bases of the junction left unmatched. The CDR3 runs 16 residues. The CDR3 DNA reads TGCAGCGTTAGCGAGACTAGCGGGAGGGGAACCTACGAGCAGTACTTC. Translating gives CSVSETSGRGTYEQYF.

This CDR3 reads CASSPFRLTRSTDTQYF. The DNA of the CDR3 is TGTGCCAGCAGCCCCTTCCGACTGACTCGAAGCACAGATACGCAGTATTTT. The V gene is TRBV11-2, the J gene TRBJ2-3; unclear D gene. The germline V gene has CDR1 SGHAT and CDR2 FQNNGV. The CDR3 has 17 amino acids. V was pared by 5 bases and J by 0 bases, with 18 bases between.